This is a list of T cell receptor beta chains from one sample in a study of blood T cell repertoires in COVID-19. Only in-frame clones appear in the TCRdb table, and some are missing; sequencing was by immunoSEQ multiplex PCR. The top ten clones hold more than 3% of a sample with about 520,000 clones, approximately 83% of them seen once. The specimen was peripheral blood. The receptors stem from a human donor in a cohort sampled during active COVID-19. CDR3s leave out the opening cysteine and the closing phenylalanine or tryptophan. Each record gives: J gene, V gene, CDR3 protein.

j_gene: TRBJ1-4
v_gene: TRBV30
CDR3aa: ACGTGARLQEKLF

j_gene: TRBJ1-4
v_gene: TRBV5-4
CDR3aa: ASSPWGRQGDEKLF

j_gene: TRBJ2-1
v_gene: TRBV6-2/TRBV6-3
CDR3aa: ASSYSNGGRRVRYEQF

j_gene: TRBJ1-3
v_gene: TRBV7-6
CDR3aa: ASSSNTGNTIY

j_gene: TRBJ1-3
v_gene: TRBV30
CDR3aa: AWDKGQGIIGNTIY

j_gene: TRBJ1-5
v_gene: TRBV30
CDR3aa: ACARGATSNQPQH

j_gene: TRBJ1-2
v_gene: TRBV30
CDR3aa: AWSRGNYGYT

j_gene: TRBJ2-1
v_gene: TRBV10-3
CDR3aa: AISASQGVDYNEQF

j_gene: TRBJ2-7
v_gene: TRBV29-1
CDR3aa: SVEERLVRLAGVPGEQY

j_gene: TRBJ2-3
v_gene: TRBV28
CDR3aa: ASSSGASTDTQY

j_gene: TRBJ2-1
v_gene: TRBV25-1
CDR3aa: ASNTGTGYYNEQF

j_gene: TRBJ1-1
v_gene: TRBV7-8
CDR3aa: ASSLAGAEKAF

j_gene: TRBJ2-1
v_gene: TRBV4-1
CDR3aa: ASSLMVAGGVEQF

j_gene: TRBJ2-7
v_gene: TRBV28
CDR3aa: ASSSFYYEQY

j_gene: TRBJ2-3
v_gene: TRBV14
CDR3aa: ASSHRREGADTQY

j_gene: TRBJ2-5
v_gene: TRBV18
CDR3aa: ASSPLASQETQY

j_gene: TRBJ2-5
v_gene: TRBV25-1
CDR3aa: ASSADRTPETQY

j_gene: TRBJ2-3
v_gene: TRBV28
CDR3aa: ASSLPGSSTDTQY

j_gene: TRBJ2-5
v_gene: TRBV4-1
CDR3aa: ASSRSGGEGQETQY

j_gene: TRBJ1-6
v_gene: TRBV27
CDR3aa: ASSRQGNSPLH

j_gene: TRBJ2-3
v_gene: TRBV28
CDR3aa: ASSRFMSDTQY

j_gene: TRBJ1-4
v_gene: TRBV2
CDR3aa: ASSEADRGRGEKLF

j_gene: TRBJ1-5
v_gene: TRBV19
CDR3aa: ASSIGPGVNQPQH

j_gene: TRBJ2-5
v_gene: TRBV28
CDR3aa: ASSLSGPIQETQY

j_gene: TRBJ2-5
v_gene: TRBV6-5
CDR3aa: ASRLAGVGSETQY

j_gene: TRBJ2-1
v_gene: TRBV10-2
CDR3aa: ASRDGNEQF

j_gene: TRBJ1-4
v_gene: TRBV19
CDR3aa: ASTTRAYATNEKLF

j_gene: TRBJ2-6
v_gene: TRBV28
CDR3aa: ASSHRDAGANVLT

j_gene: TRBJ1-2
v_gene: TRBV7-9
CDR3aa: ASSFWDRPGGYT

j_gene: TRBJ2-1
v_gene: TRBV19
CDR3aa: ASTPSPTASYNEQF

j_gene: TRBJ2-1
v_gene: TRBV12-5
CDR3aa: ASGLGRLAGTSGNEQF

j_gene: TRBJ1-4
v_gene: TRBV5-1
CDR3aa: ASSLRAGEGEKLF